This TCR beta chain was retrieved from a study of T cell responses to AZD1222 COVID-19 vaccine. TCRdb's copy holds only in-frame clones and misses some; the assay was immunoSEQ multiplex PCR. The table has approximately 100,000 clones, 80% to 90% seen once. The CDR3 covers 12 residues. Germline loops: CDR1 SGHAT, CDR2 FQNNGV. V was trimmed by 5 bases and J by 4 bases, leaving 9 bases between them. The source material was peripheral blood, sampled on day 0 of AZD1222 vaccination. The sequence derives from an adult in good health. The chain recombines TRBV11-2 with TRBJ2-7; no firm D call. As DNA, the CDR3 is TGTGCCAGCAGCCGATTTAGTTACGAGCAGTACTTC. It specifies CASSRFSYEQYF.